This entry lists 15 T cell receptor beta chains sequenced from one sample in a study of blood T cell repertoires in COVID-19. Method: immunoSEQ multiplex PCR; TCRdb's copy keeps in-frame clones and lacks some. Of more than 350,000 clones in the sample, about 88% were seen once. Sample: PBMCs or T cells enriched from blood (not recorded which). The receptor set was obtained from a woman under 30 who had been exposed to COVID-19.

The V and J genes are TRBV28 and TRBJ1-2; D gene ambiguous. Germline CDR1 reads MDHEN; CDR2 reads SYDVKM. The CDR3 length is 14 residues. The V end was cut by 10 bases, the J end by 1 base, with 16 bases between. CDR3 residues: CATDSLQLNYGYTF. In nucleotides, the CDR3 is TGTGCCACCGATAGCCTCCAGCTTAACTATGGCTACACCTTC.

The rearrangement links TRBV7-9 to TRBJ2-3, with D possibly being TRBD2 (6 bases). Germline V gene lookup returns CDR1 SEHNR and CDR2 FQNEAQ (reference sequence). V was cut by 5 bases and J by 7 bases, with 25 bases left in between. The CDR3 is 17 amino acids. The CDR3 region has the DNA TGTGCCAGCAGCCCACCGGGGGTCGGTGTTCTAGGGAATACGCAGTATTTT. Amino acids: CASSPPGVGVLGNTQYF.

V usage is TRBV21-1 and J usage is TRBJ2-2; the table calls TRBD1, which could not be checked here. TRBV21-1 is listed as a pseudogene. This CDR3 region has 16 residues. The CDR3: CASSKVQGHPTGELFF. CDR3 in DNA: TGTGCCAGCAGCAAAGTACAGGGACACCCCACCGGGGAGCTGTTTTTT.

The chain combines TRBV6-2 or TRBV6-3 with TRBJ2-1; tentatively, D is TRBD2 (7 bases). The length of the CDR3 is 18 residues. Germline CDR1 is MNHEY and CDR2 is SVGEGT. Trimming pared 2 bases from V and 3 bases from J, leaving 20 bases between. The CDR3 loop is CASSYGTGGGANYNEQFF. CDR3 in DNA: TGTGCCAGCAGTTACGGAACGGGTGGGGGGGCCAACTACAATGAGCAGTTCTTC.

The chain employs TRBV9 and TRBJ2-2, with D possibly matching TRBD2 (5 bases). This CDR3 is 15 amino acids long. Trimming took 5 bases from V and 3 from J, leaving 14 bases between them. Germline V gene lookup returns CDR1 SGDLS and CDR2 YYNGEE. In nucleotides, the CDR3 is TGTGCCAGCAGGGGGAGCAATTTGGACACCGGGGAGCTGTTTTTT. Its protein is CASRGSNLDTGELFF. The variable domain in full, completed from reference TRBV9 and TRBJ2-2, reads DSGVTQTPKHLITATGQRVTLRCSPRSGDLSVYWYQQSLDQGLQFLIQYYNGEERAKGNILERFSAQQFPDLHSELNLSSLELGDSALYFCASRGSNLDTGELFFGEGSRLTVL.

With regard to this clone: It is unclear where the CDR3 begins or ends on the DNA, so no DNA is shown, and the CDR3 is as TCRdb lists it. The chain links TRBV28 to TRBJ2-7; TRBD1 is the table's D call and was not checked against the DNA. Germline CDR1 MDHEN, CDR2 SYDVKM. Counting both end residues, the CDR3 totals 11 amino acids. The CDR3 sequence is CATWGQGAFRV.

The chain carries TRBV6-5 and TRBJ2-7; D is undetermined. Deletions cut 4 bases from V and 2 bases from J, with 9 bases between. This CDR3 spans 13 amino acids. CDR1 and CDR2 from the germline V gene are MNHEY and SVGAGI. The CDR3 protein is CASSFYRAYEQYF. CDR3 DNA sequence: TGTGCCAGCAGTTTTTATCGGGCCTACGAGCAGTACTTC.

V gene TRBV28 combines with J gene TRBJ1-6, with TRBD1 matching over 8 bases. The trim removed 8 bases at V and 1 base at J, leaving 4 bases unmatched. This CDR3 is 15 amino acids long. Germline-derived CDR1 and CDR2 are MDHEN and SYDVKM. CDR3 loop: CASLDRGSYNSPLHF. The CDR3 nucleotides read TGTGCCAGCTTAGACAGGGGATCCTATAATTCACCCCTCCACTTT.

The CDR3 sequence: CASSPGGASGNTDTQYF. DNA for the CDR3: TGTGCCAGCAGCCCGGGGGGGGCTAGCGGCAACACAGATACGCAGTATTTT. The chain is built from TRBV5-4 and TRBJ2-3; 8 bases align to TRBD2. The germline CDR1 and CDR2 sequences are SGHNT and YYREEE (reference sequence). J was trimmed by 2 bases and V by 4 bases; bases with no gene match: 12. The CDR3 has 17 residues.

The gene calls are TRBV5-4 and TRBJ2-2; TRBD2 matches at 9 bases. CDR1 is SGHNT and CDR2 is YYREEE in the germline V gene (reference sequence). The CDR3 length is 16 residues. Trimming took 0 bases from V and 6 from J; bases not matched to a gene: 6. CDR3 in DNA: TGTGCCAGCAGCTTGGAGGGACTAGCAGGGTCCGGGGAGCTGTTTTTT. The encoded protein is CASSLEGLAGSGELFF.

Comment on this clone: At one boundary the junction diverges from the germline segment, which might be a read error. The chain joins TRBV7-6 to TRBJ1-2; 7 bases line up with TRBD1. The CDR3 totals 15 residues. In germline, CDR1 is SGHVS, CDR2 FNYEAQ. The CDR3 region is CASSFSGQDLYDYTF. The CDR3, as DNA: TGTGCCAGCAGCTTCTCTGGACAGGATCTCTATGACTACACCTTC.

V and J are TRBV10-3 and TRBJ2-2, with D possibly being TRBD2 (8 bases). The CDR3 is 16 residues long. The V gene's germline CDR1 is ENHRY and CDR2 SYGVKD. Trimming took off 6 bases at V and 7 bases at J, with 21 bases between the two ends. CDR3 amino acids: CAISPGGGETIGELFF. In DNA, the CDR3 is TGTGCCATCAGCCCGGGAGGGGGCGAAACAATCGGGGAGCTGTTTTTT.

The gene calls are TRBV4-1 and TRBJ2-3, with TRBD1 matching 7 bases. CDR3 size: 16 residues. Germline assignment: CDR1 MGHRA and CDR2 YSYEKL. The J segment lost 3 bases and the V segment lost 4 bases, leaving 10 bases of the junction unmatched. The CDR3 reads CASSRTRDSSTDTQYF. The CDR3 nucleotides are TGCGCCAGCAGCCGAACTCGGGACAGTTCTACAGATACGCAGTATTTT.

The V gene is TRBV15, the J gene TRBJ1-1; 7 bases align to TRBD1. Germline CDR1 reads LNHNV; CDR2 reads YYDKDF (reference sequence). The length of the CDR3 is 13 residues. J gave up 9 bases and V 3 bases, and 7 bases lay outside the gene matches. This chain's CDR3 is CATSRTGTVKAFF. Written as DNA, the CDR3 is TGTGCCACCAGCAGGACCGGGACAGTAAAAGCTTTCTTT.

This chain connects TRBV5-1 to TRBJ2-7; D may be TRBD1 (7 bases). This CDR3 has 14 amino acids. Germline V gives CDR1 SGHRS, CDR2 YFSETQ. V was trimmed by 5 bases and J by 0 bases, leaving 12 bases between them. For the CDR3, the DNA is TGCGCCAGCAGTTGGCGGGACAGCTCCTACGAGCAGTACTTC. Its translation is CASSWRDSSYEQYF.